These 10 T cell receptor beta chains came from one sample sequenced in a study of T cells after yellow fever vaccination. TCRdb analysed the 5' RACE reads with MiXCR anew, one entry per CDR3 protein. Of approximately 90,000 distinct CDR3 sequences in the sample, 13% were seen once. The sample consisted of CD8+ T cells not binding an NS4B(214-222) dextramer, sorted from PBMCs, taken roughly 23 days after the first yellow fever vaccination. The receptors derive from a man aged 18-30 years who received the YFV17D yellow fever vaccine.

In this sample, this clonotype turned up a few times. The CDR3 loop reads CASSLIGDQETQYF. The CDR3 region has the DNA TGTGCCAGCAGCTTAATAGGGGACCAAGAGACCCAGTACTTC. This rearrangement joins TRBV7-3 to TRBJ2-5; possible D gene TRBD1, 5 bases. Germline V lookup: CDR1 SGHTA, CDR2 FQGTGA. V was clipped by 1 base and J by 0 bases, with 6 bases between them. The CDR3 spans 14 residues. Full variable domain (missing parts from reference TRBV7-3 and TRBJ2-5): GAGVSQTPSNKVTEKGKYVELRCDPISGHTALYWYRQSLGQGPEFLIYFQGTGAADDSGLPNDRFFAVRPEGSVSTLKIQRTERGDSAVYLCASSLIGDQETQYFGPGTRLLVL.

The rearrangement links TRBV6-1 to TRBJ2-1; 7 bases fit TRBD1. CDR1 is MNHNS and CDR2 is SASEGT in the germline V gene. Unmatched junction bases numbered 9, after V lost 5 bases and J lost 5 bases. This CDR3 spans 15 amino acids. CDR3 amino acids: CASSPDRRLDNEQFF. CDR3 DNA sequence: TGTGCCAGCAGTCCGGACAGGAGATTAGACAATGAGCAGTTCTTC.

This clonotype has only a few counts. The rearrangement uses TRBV6-2 or TRBV6-3 and TRBJ2-5, with 10 bases that match TRBD1. The germline V gene encodes CDR1 MNHEY and CDR2 SVGEGT. The V and J ends lost 2 bases and 3 bases, in that order; junction bases with no gene match: 6. The CDR3 covers 16 residues. The CDR3 protein is CASSYLRGTGEETQYF. DNA of the CDR3: TGTGCCAGCAGTTACCTCCGCGGGACAGGGGAAGAGACCCAGTACTTC.

This clonotype was recorded a few times. The V and J genes are TRBV10-3 and TRBJ2-2; the match to TRBD1 covers 8 bases. This CDR3 region has 15 residues. Germline values: CDR1 ENHRY, CDR2 SYGVKD. With V trimmed by 8 bases and J by 7 bases, 12 bases remained unmatched. CDR3 loop: CAIGLQGANGGELFF. The CDR3 coding sequence is TGTGCCATCGGACTCCAGGGGGCGAACGGCGGGGAGCTGTTTTTT.

This clonotype has at least ten counts. The rearrangement uses TRBV24-1 and TRBJ2-6; D is unresolved. V lost 6 bases and J 1 base, leaving 6 bases between the germline ends. CDR3 length: 14 amino acids. CDR1 and CDR2 from the germline V gene are KGHDR and SFDVKD. The CDR3 is CATSMTSGANVLTF. The CDR3 region has the DNA TGTGCCACCAGTATGACGTCTGGGGCCAACGTCCTGACTTTC.

This clonotype was counted a few times. The gene calls are TRBV7-9 and TRBJ2-3; 7 nucleotides line up with TRBD1. CDR1 and CDR2 (germline): SEHNR, FQNEAQ (reference sequence). The CDR3 loop spans 16 amino acids. V trimming: 1 base; J trimming: 6 bases; junction bases outside the gene matches: 10. CDR3 loop: CASSLVTGLYMDTQYF. Here the CDR3 DNA reads TGTGCCAGCAGCTTAGTGACAGGGTTGTACATGGATACGCAGTATTTT.

This clonotype has a handful of counts. The chain employs TRBV2 and TRBJ1-2, with D uncertain. V gave up 4 bases and J gave up 5 bases, with 11 bases separating them. This CDR3 is 13 amino acids long. Germline CDR1 reads SNHLY; CDR2 reads FYNNEI. CDR3 sequence: CASSVGSLYGYTF. Written as DNA, the CDR3 is TGTGCCAGCAGTGTGGGGAGCTTATATGGCTACACCTTC. Together with reference TRBV2 and TRBJ1-2, the CDR3 gives the full variable domain: EPEVTQTPSHQVTQMGQEVILRCVPISNHLYFYWYRQILGQKVEFLVSFYNNEISEKSEIFDDQFSVERPDGSNFTLKIRSTKLEDSAMYFCASSVGSLYGYTFGSGTRLTVV.

The chain carries TRBV9 and TRBJ2-5, with 10 bases that match TRBD2. Germline-derived CDR1 and CDR2 are SGDLS and YYNGEE. This CDR3 spans 15 amino acids. V shed 0 bases, J shed 5 bases, and the junction held 4 bases outside the gene matches. CDR3 bases: TGTGCCAGCAGCGTAGATCCTAGCGGGGGTGAGACCCAGTACTTC. Protein: CASSVDPSGGETQYF.

The chain uses TRBV20-1 and TRBJ1-2, with TRBD1 as a possible D gene (5 bases). CDR1 and CDR2 from the germline V gene are DFQATT and SNEGSKA (reference sequence). V was pared by 0 bases and J by 8 bases, with 16 bases between. CDR3 length equals 14 residues. The chain's CDR3 is CSARDQGTQWGYTF. For the CDR3, the DNA is TGCAGTGCTAGAGATCAGGGTACCCAGTGGGGCTACACCTTC.

The chain combines TRBV12-3 or TRBV12-4 with TRBJ2-3; D not certain. The ends were cut back, 6 bases at V and 2 bases at J, with 9 bases in the middle. This CDR3 spans 13 amino acids. The CDR3 DNA follows: TGTGCCAGCAGACCCCGGGTCACAGATACGCAGTATTTT. Translating it yields CASRPRVTDTQYF.